This T cell receptor beta chain was sequenced in a study of shared T cell receptors in the human thymus. Generated by immunoSEQ multiplex PCR, the TCRdb table keeps only in-frame clones and is missing some. The repertoire has roughly 660,000 clones, 85% to 90% of them found once; the top ten carry about 0.01%. The CDR3 has 16 amino acids. Germline V gene sequence: CDR1 ENHRY, CDR2 SYGVKD. J gave up 0 bases and V 7 bases, and 8 bases lay outside the gene matches. The same sample was also studied in work on human thymus T cells. From that study: Corrective cardiac operations yielded the resected thymus tissue. Thymic and blood repertoires appeared to carry a bias in their V and J gene usage. Thymic repertoires from unrelated individuals overlapped highly, related research reported.

The chain couples TRBV10-3 to TRBJ1-3; 8 positions match TRBD1. The sample comprised thymocytes. The TCR originated in a boy in the first two years of life with a congenital heart defect. The CDR3 loop reads CAITGQVPNSGNTIYF. The CDR3 coding sequence is TGTGCCATCACGGGACAGGTGCCTAACTCTGGAAACACCATATATTTT.